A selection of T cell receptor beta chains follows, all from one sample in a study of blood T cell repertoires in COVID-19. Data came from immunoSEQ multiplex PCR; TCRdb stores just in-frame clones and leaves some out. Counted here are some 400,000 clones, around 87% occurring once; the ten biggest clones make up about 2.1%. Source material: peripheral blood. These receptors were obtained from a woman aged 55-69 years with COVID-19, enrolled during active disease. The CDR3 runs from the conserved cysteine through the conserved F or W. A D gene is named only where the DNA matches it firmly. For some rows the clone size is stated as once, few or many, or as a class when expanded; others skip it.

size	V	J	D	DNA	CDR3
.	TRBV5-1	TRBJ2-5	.	TGCGCCAGCAGCTTGCTCAGCCAAGAGACCCAGTACTTC	CASSLLSQETQYF
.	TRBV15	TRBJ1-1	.	TGTGCCACCAGCAGAGACCGAGGAACATCTGAAGCTTTCTTT	CATSRDRGTSEAFF
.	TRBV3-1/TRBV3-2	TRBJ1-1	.	TGTGCCAGCAGCCAAGTGGGCAGTGAGGCTTTCTTT	CASSQVGSEAFF
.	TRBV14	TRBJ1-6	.	TGTGCCAGCAGCCTCCACGTCGGGAATTCACCCCTCCACTTT	CASSLHVGNSPLHF
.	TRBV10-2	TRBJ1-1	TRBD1	TGCGCCAGCAGAGGGACAGGGGGCCGTGAAGCTTTCTTT	CASRGTGGREAFF
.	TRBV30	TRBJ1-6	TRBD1	TGTGCCTGGGGGGACAGGTTGATTTCACCCCTCCACTTT	CAWGDRLISPLHF
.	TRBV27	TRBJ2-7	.	TGTGCCAGCAGTTTCCATGCGACTGGCCGATACGAGCAGTACTTC	CASSFHATGRYEQYF
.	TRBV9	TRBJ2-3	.	TGTGCCAGCAGCCTCGGGGGGCGCACAGATACGCAGTATTTT	CASSLGGRTDTQYF
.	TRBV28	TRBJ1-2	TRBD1	TGTGCCAGCAGCAAATTAGGGACAGGGGTTGGCTATGGCTACACCTTC	CASSKLGTGVGYGYTF
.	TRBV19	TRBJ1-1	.	TGTGCCAGTAGTATAGACAGGGGCGCTGAAGCTTTCTTT	CASSIDRGAEAFF
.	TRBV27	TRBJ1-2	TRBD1	TGTGCCAGCAGTTTAGCGGGACAGGGGAACTATGGCTACACCTTC	CASSLAGQGNYGYTF
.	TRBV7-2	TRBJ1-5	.	TGTGCCAGCAGCTTAAACCCCAAGTTGCGAGGCAATCAGCCCCAGCATTTT	CASSLNPKLRGNQPQHF
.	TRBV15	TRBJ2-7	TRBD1	TGTGCCACCAGCACTCGGGACAGATCCTACGAGCAGTACTTC	CATSTRDRSYEQYF
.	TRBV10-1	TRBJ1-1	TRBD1	TGCGCCAGCCGACTAAGACAGGGCGCTGAAGCTTTCTTT	CASRLRQGAEAFF
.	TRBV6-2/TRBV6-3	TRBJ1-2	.	TGTGCCAGCAGTGACCCATCCCCTCGGGGCTATGGCTACACCTTC	CASSDPSPRGYGYTF
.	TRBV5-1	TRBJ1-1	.	TGCGCCAGCAGCTTGTTGGGGGCCCCGAACACTGAAGCTTTCTTT	CASSLLGAPNTEAFF
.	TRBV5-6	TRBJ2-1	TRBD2	TGTGCCAGCAGCCGAAGACAGCGGGGTGAGCAGTTCTTC	CASSRRQRGEQFF
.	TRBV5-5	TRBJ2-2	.	TGTGCCAGCAGCTTGGCCAGGGGAGGGACCGGGGAGCTGTTTTTT	CASSLARGGTGELFF
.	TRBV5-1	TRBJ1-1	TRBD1	TGCGCCAGCAGCGGAGGGACAGGGGGGACTGAAGCTTTCTTT	CASSGGTGGTEAFF
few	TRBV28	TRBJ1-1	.	TGTGCCAGCAGACGAACAGTGATGAACACTGAAGCTTTCTTT	CASRRTVMNTEAFF
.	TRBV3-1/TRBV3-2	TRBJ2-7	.	TGTGCCAGCAGCCAACTCTCCTACGAGCAGTACTTC	CASSQLSYEQYF
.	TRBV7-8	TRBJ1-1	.	TGTGCCAGCAGCTTAGGGGATCGTAGGACACCAGCTTTCTTT	CASSLGDRRTPAFF
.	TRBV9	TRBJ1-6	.	TGTGCCAGCAGCGTAGTCACTTCTCAAAAACGGTCACCCCTCCACTTT	CASSVVTSQKRSPLHF
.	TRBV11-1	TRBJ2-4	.	TGTGCCAGCAGCCCCCGGGGGGCAAACATTCAGTACTTC	CASSPRGANIQYF
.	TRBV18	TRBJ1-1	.	TGTGCCAGCTCACAGAACACCCAGGGGAGGGGCACTGAAGCTTTCTTT	CASSQNTQGRGTEAFF
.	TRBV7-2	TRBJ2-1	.	TGTGCCAGCAGCTCCTCCAAGTATGGGGGGGGGCGGTACAATGAGCAGTTCTTC	CASSSSKYGGGRYNEQFF
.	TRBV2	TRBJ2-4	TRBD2	TGTGCCAGCAGTCCGACTAGCGGGGGCAGGGCGAACATTCAGTACTTC	CASSPTSGGRANIQYF
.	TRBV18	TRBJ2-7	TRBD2	TGTGCCAGCTCGCCTAGCGGGGGGAACTACGAGCAGTACTTC	CASSPSGGNYEQYF
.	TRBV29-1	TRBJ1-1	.	TGCAGCGTTGAGTCGTTTCTTCGGGGTGAAGCTTTCTTT	CSVESFLRGEAFF
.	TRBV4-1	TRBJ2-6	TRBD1	TGCGCCAGCAGCCCCCAGACAGGGTCGACTGGGGCCAACGTCCTGACTTTC	CASSPQTGSTGANVLTF
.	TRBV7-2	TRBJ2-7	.	TGTGCCAGCAGCTTACTGCCGGTCTCCTACGAGCAGTACTTC	CASSLLPVSYEQYF
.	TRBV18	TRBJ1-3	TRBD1	TGTGCCAGCTCGGACAGGGGGCTCTCTGGAAACACCATATATTTT	CASSDRGLSGNTIYF
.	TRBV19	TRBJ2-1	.	TGTGCCAGTAGTATCGGTCCACCGGGTTACAATGAGCAGTTCTTC	CASSIGPPGYNEQFF
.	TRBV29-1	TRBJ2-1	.	TGCAGCGTTTTTGACTCCAGCTCCTACAATGAGCAGTTCTTC	CSVFDSSSYNEQFF
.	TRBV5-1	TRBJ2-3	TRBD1	TGCGCCAGCAGCGCCGGACAGGGGGCGGGCGATACGCAGTATTTT	CASSAGQGAGDTQYF
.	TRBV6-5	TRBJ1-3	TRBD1	TGTGCCGGATCGACTACAGGGGGCAACACCATATATTTT	CAGSTTGGNTIYF
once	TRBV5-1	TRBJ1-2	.	TGCGCCAGCAGCTTGGGGGGTGAGTGGAGGTATGGCTACACCTTC	CASSLGGEWRYGYTF
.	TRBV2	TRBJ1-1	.	TGTGCCAGCAGTCGACAGAACACTGAAGCTTTCTTT	CASSRQNTEAFF
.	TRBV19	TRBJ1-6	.	TGTGCCAGTAGTATAGATCTCGGAGGGAATTCACCCCTCCACTTT	CASSIDLGGNSPLHF
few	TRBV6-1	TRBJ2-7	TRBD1	TGTGCCAGCAGTGAATCCCCGGGACAGGGGACCGACGAGCAGTACTTC	CASSESPGQGTDEQYF
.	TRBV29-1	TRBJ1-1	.	TGCAGCGTTGAGAGTAGGAACACTGAAGCTTTCTTT	CSVESRNTEAFF
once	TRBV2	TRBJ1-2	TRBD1	TGTGCCAGCAGTGATGGGACAGGGGTCTTGAATTATGGCTACACCTTC	CASSDGTGVLNYGYTF
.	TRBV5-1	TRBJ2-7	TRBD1	TGCGCCAGCAGCCCCGGACAGGGGTGGTACGAGCAGTACTTC	CASSPGQGWYEQYF
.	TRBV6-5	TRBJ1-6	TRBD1	TGTGCCAGCAGCTGGACAGGTGGTTCACCCCTCCACTTT	CASSWTGGSPLHF
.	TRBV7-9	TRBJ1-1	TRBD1	TGTGCCAGCAGCCCGGGACAGATCTACACTGAAGCTTTCTTT	CASSPGQIYTEAFF
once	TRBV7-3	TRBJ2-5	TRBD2	TGTGCCAGCAGCTTAATGGGACTAGCGGGGGCCCTAGGAGAGACCCAGTACTTC	CASSLMGLAGALGETQYF
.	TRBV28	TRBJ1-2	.	TGTGCCAGCAGTTTCGGGACACTCGGAATCAACTATGGCTACACCTTC	CASSFGTLGINYGYTF
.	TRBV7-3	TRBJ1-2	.	TGTGCCAGCAGCTTAAGTGGGGAGAACTATGGCTACACCTTC	CASSLSGENYGYTF
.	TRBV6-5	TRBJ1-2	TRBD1	TGTGCCAGCAGCTCGGGACAGGGGCGCTATGGCTACACCTTC	CASSSGQGRYGYTF
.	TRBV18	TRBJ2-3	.	TGTGCCAGCTCTCCCGGACTGAGCACAGATACGCAGTATTTT	CASSPGLSTDTQYF
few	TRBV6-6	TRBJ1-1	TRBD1	TGTGCCAGTGGGCCAGGGGGCAAGGGCACTGAAGCTTTCTTT	CASGPGGKGTEAFF
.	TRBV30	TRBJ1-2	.	TGTGCCTGGAGGGGCCCATCGTATGGCTACACCTTC	CAWRGPSYGYTF
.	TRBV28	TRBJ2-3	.	TGTGCCAGCAGTACTTCTAGGAGAGGTACGCAGTATTTT	CASSTSRRGTQYF